The sequence of this T cell receptor (beta chain) was determined in a study of radiotherapy plus CTLA-4 blockade in lung cancer. Study background: Of the patients, more than 15% showed objective responses and 31% attained disease control. The study's findings and limits: Dynamics of early blood T cell clones, together with interferon-beta, were reportedly the best predictors of response.

Points on this clone: Its target is unknown.

Chemo-refractory metastatic non-small-cell lung cancer patients underwent focal radiation alongside CTLA-4 blockade with ipilimumab. The protocol was immunoSEQ multiplex PCR, while the TCRdb copy is restricted to in-frame clones and leaves out a portion. In the table there are 23,000 or so clones, over 70% of which are singletons. This CDR3 has 12 residues. Trimming left V 3 bases short and J 7 bases short, with 7 bases between. Germline V lookup: CDR1 LNHDA, CDR2 SQIVND (reference sequence). The specimen was peripheral blood, collected from a patient treated with radiotherapy plus ipilimumab. This chain joins TRBV19 and TRBJ1-5, with D hard to call. This sequence was found in a human donor with non-small cell lung cancer who had stable disease on radiotherapy plus ipilimumab. The CDR3 bases are TGTGCCAGTAGTATGTTCGGACAGCCCCAGCATTTT. Translated, it gives CASSMFGQPQHF.